These 27 T cell receptor beta chains came from one sample sequenced in a study of CD4 and CD8 cells across lung adenocarcinoma regions. Using its own MiXCR run on the PCR reads, TCRdb lists one record per CDR3 protein. The sample has about 12,000 distinct CDR3 sequences, about half seen once. Sequenced sample: CD8+ T cells from the margin of a lung tumor. These receptors were obtained from a male donor with lung adenocarcinoma. The CD4 and CD8 labels of this study may be unreliable.

This clonotype has at least ten counts. The rearrangement uses TRBV6-2 or TRBV6-3 and TRBJ2-2; TRBD1 matches at 9 bases. This CDR3 is built from 16 residues. V shed 6 bases, J shed 2 bases, and the junction held 7 bases outside the gene matches. The germline CDR1 and CDR2 sequences are MNHEY and SVGEGT. CDR3 in amino acids: CASRSPGQGNTGELFF. DNA of the CDR3: TGTGCCAGCAGATCTCCGGGACAGGGAAACACCGGGGAGCTGTTTTTT.

This chain links TRBV6-1 with TRBJ2-5; D uncertain. CDR1 is MNHNS, CDR2 SASEGT, per germline. This CDR3 has 15 residues. CDR3 DNA sequence: TGTGGCAGGCGGACGGGCGGCCGTGGCACAGAGACCCAGTACTTC. Protein product: CGRRTGGRGTETQYF.

The V gene is TRBV6-1, the J gene TRBJ2-1; D is ambiguous. The CDR3 sequence is 16 residues long. CDR1 and CDR2 from the germline V gene are MNHNS and SASEGT. The V end was cut by 6 bases, the J end by 0 bases, with 15 bases between. The CDR3: CASRTQMGSSYNEQFF. CDR3 nucleotides: TGTGCCAGCAGGACACAGATGGGATCCTCCTACAATGAGCAGTTCTTC.

This clonotype showed up just once. The rearrangement joins TRBV6-1 to TRBJ1-6; 8 nucleotides align to TRBD1. V lost 3 bases and J lost 9; bases outside the gene matches: 4. Germline V lookup: CDR1 MNHNS, CDR2 SASEGT. The CDR3 totals 14 residues. The CDR3 DNA is TGTGCCAGCAGTGAGCAGGGGGCGAGTTCACCCCTCCACTTT. It yields the protein CASSEQGASSPLHF.

This clonotype was detected many times. This rearrangement joins TRBV6-1 to TRBJ2-2, with 7 bases aligning to TRBD1. The CDR3 covers 17 residues. The junction had 15 bases not matched to a gene; V was cut back by 6 bases and J by 5 bases. Germline V lookup: CDR1 MNHNS, CDR2 SASEGT. This CDR3 is CASSGRRGGVRTGELFF. The CDR3 nucleotides read TGTGCCAGCAGCGGCCGGAGAGGGGGCGTGCGAACCGGGGAGCTGTTTTTT.

In this sample, this clonotype turned up many times. This rearrangement joins TRBV6-5 to TRBJ2-1; 10 bases map to TRBD2. From germline, CDR1 is MNHEY and CDR2 SVGAGI. This CDR3 is 15 amino acids long. With V trimmed by 6 bases and J by 4 bases, 6 bases remained unmatched. CDR3 bases: TGTGCCAGCAGCCTAAGAGCGGGGGGGTACAATGAGCAGTTCTTC. It encodes CASSLRAGGYNEQFF.

For this clonotype: A read error may explain this, as a much larger clone is one base away. The rearrangement uses TRBV7-6 and TRBJ2-1; D gene ambiguous. The end of the DNA fits TRBJ2-7 better, so the J call may be wrong. Germline-derived CDR1 and CDR2 are SGHVS and FNYEAQ. This CDR3 is 16 amino acids long. DNA for the CDR3: TGTGCCAGCAGCTCGAGTTTGACTCGCTCCTACAATGAGCAGTACTTC. Protein sequence: CASSSSLTRSYNEQYF.

The chain combines TRBV11-3 with TRBJ2-3; no reliable D call. Germline CDR1 is SGHNT and CDR2 is YENEEA. This CDR3 contains 13 residues. Trimming took off 0 bases at V and 5 bases at J, with 6 bases between the two ends. The CDR3 nucleotides read TGTGCCAGCAGCTTAGAAAAGGGAGATACGCAGTATTTT. This translates into CASSLEKGDTQYF.

This clonotype was counted only a few times. This chain joins TRBV7-2 and TRBJ2-1; 8 bases fit TRBD1. The germline V gene encodes CDR1 SGHTA and CDR2 FQGNSA. The CDR3 contains 13 residues. V shed 3 bases and J 10 bases; nucleotides not matched to a gene: 5. CDR3 in amino acids: CASSLGQAYEQFF. CDR3 nucleotide sequence: TGTGCCAGCAGCTTGGGACAGGCGTACGAGCAGTTCTTC.

Points on this clonotype: An end of the junction does not agree with germline; a read error may underlie this. This chain connects TRBV27 to TRBJ2-4; weak D call: TRBD1 (6 bases). Germline V gene sequence: CDR1 MNHEY, CDR2 SMNVEV (reference sequence). This CDR3 contains 13 residues. CDR3 protein: CVRGLGTADTQYF. The CDR3 coding sequence is TGCGTCAGGGGTCTTGGAACCGCAGATACTCAGTATTTC.

This clonotype was picked up one time. Germline is not matched at one junction end, which may reflect a read error. The rearrangement uses TRBV27 and TRBJ2-3; D gene uncertain. CDR1 is MNHEY, CDR2 SMNVEV, per germline (reference sequence). The CDR3 totals 13 residues. Here the CDR3 reads CASSPISPDTQYF. As DNA, the CDR3 is TGTGCCAGCAGTCCAATTAGCCCAGATACCCAGTATTTC.

Regarding this clonotype: At one end, the junction sequence differs from germline, possibly due to a read error. The chain recombines TRBV27 with TRBJ2-3; maybe TRBD2 (7 bases). This CDR3 spans 16 amino acids. In germline, CDR1 is MNHEY, CDR2 SMNVEV (reference sequence). CDR3 sequence: CASRGGGAGVTETQYF. CDR3 nucleotide sequence: TGTGCCAGCAGGGGGGGGGGGGCTGGGGTCACAGAGACGCAGTATTTC.

This clonotype is medium-sized within its sample. This chain connects TRBV27 to TRBJ2-3; a possible D gene is TRBD1 (6 bases). Trimming left V 2 bases short and J 0 bases short, with 6 bases between. Germline values: CDR1 MNHEY, CDR2 SMNVEV (reference sequence). The CDR3 runs to 14 residues. The DNA for the CDR3 is TGTGCCAGCAGTTTAGGACAGAGCACAGATACGCAGTATTTT. Its protein product is CASSLGQSTDTQYF.

Note on this clonotype: Since the CDR3 does not end with the conserved phenylalanine or tryptophan, this likely comes from a read error. The V gene is TRBV27, the J gene TRBJ2-5; the D gene could be TRBD1 or TRBD2 (7 bases each). The J call may be wrong; the DNA end is better matched by TRBJ2-1. The CDR3 contains 13 residues. In germline, CDR1 is MNHEY, CDR2 SMNVEV (reference sequence). CDR3 nucleotide sequence: TGTGCCAGCAGGGCGAGGGGGCGGGAGACCCAGTTCTCC. Translation: CASRARGRETQFS.

CDR3 protein: CASSAGLRGLERDSQYF. CDR3 DNA sequence: TGTGCCAGCAGTGCGGGGCTTCGTGGACTAGAGCGAGATTCCCAGTACTTC. The chain recombines TRBV6-1 with TRBJ2-4; 7 nucleotides agree with TRBD2. Germline V gene sequence: CDR1 MNHNS, CDR2 SASEGT. Trimming removed 4 bases from V and 13 bases from J; junction bases left unmatched: 22. The CDR3 is made up of 17 amino acids.

This chain uses TRBV27 with TRBJ2-3; maybe TRBD2 (6 bases). CDR3 length equals 15 residues. CDR1 is MNHEY, CDR2 SMNVEV, per germline (reference sequence). The V gene lost 9 bases and the J gene lost 9 bases, with 25 bases spanning the gap. The CDR3 loop is CARGLASPKQETQYF. The CDR3 bases are TGTGCCAGGGGGCTAGCGAGCCCCAAGCAAGAGACGCAGTATTTT.

This clonotype appeared a few times. One junction end disagrees with the germline gene, perhaps due to a read error. The rearrangement links TRBV6-8 to TRBJ2-5; 8 bases align to TRBD2. Germline V gives CDR1 MNHGY, CDR2 SAAAGT. The CDR3 consists of 17 residues. The CDR3 loop reads CASSYPLAERGAETQYF. As DNA, the CDR3 is TGTGCCAGCAGTTACCCACTAGCGGAACGGGGTGCAGAGACCCAGTATTTC.

The gene calls are TRBV27 and TRBJ2-5; TRBD1 might be the D (5 bases). The CDR3 contains 13 residues. Per the germline V gene, CDR1 is MNHEY and CDR2 is SMNVEV (reference sequence). V was cut by 5 bases and J by 8 bases, with 15 bases left in between. The CDR3 spells CASSGRVANTQYF. CDR3 sequence (DNA): TGTGCCAGCAGTGGCAGGGTGGCCAACACCCAGTACTTC.

CDR3 residues: CASSQTSGSYNEQFF. The CDR3 nucleotides read TGTGCCAGCAGTCAGACTAGCGGCTCCTACAATGAGCAGTTCTTC. The chain combines TRBV27 with TRBJ2-1; 9 nucleotides line up with TRBD2. CDR1 is MNHEY and CDR2 is SMNVEV in the germline V gene (reference sequence). Trimming removed 5 bases from V and 0 bases from J; junction bases left unmatched: 2. The CDR3 covers 15 residues.

The CDR3 protein is CASSLGGLAGATQYF. The CDR3 DNA follows: TGTGCCAGCAGCTTAGGCGGGCTGGCGGGAGCGACCCAGTACTTC. J is TRBJ2-5 and V is TRBV7-3, with TRBD2 identical over 7 bases. Losses at the gene ends were 2 bases for V and 7 bases for J; bases not matched to a gene: 10. This CDR3 spans 15 amino acids. Germline values: CDR1 SGHTA, CDR2 FQGTGA.

V gene TRBV27 combines with J gene TRBJ2-2; D perhaps matches TRBD2 (6 bases). V was shortened by 8 bases and J by 4 bases, with 14 bases between the two germline ends. This CDR3 spans 14 amino acids. Germline assignment: CDR1 MNHEY and CDR2 SMNVEV (reference sequence). CDR3 sequence: CASRGLSTTGELFF. CDR3 sequence (DNA): TGTGCCAGCCGCGGACTAAGTACCACCGGGGAGCTGTTTTTT.

This clonotype is large by share. The chain has TRBV6-1 and TRBJ1-2; the D gene is possibly TRBD1 (5 bases). V gave up 8 bases and J gave up 4 bases, with 17 bases separating them. CDR1 is MNHNS, CDR2 SASEGT, per germline. The CDR3 has 14 amino acids. CDR3 residues: CASRTLGEGYGYTF. The DNA for the CDR3 is TGTGCCAGCCGCACCTTAGGGGAGGGCTATGGCTACACCTTC.

The chain links TRBV10-2 to TRBJ2-4, with a weak D call TRBD2 (5 bases). V lost 11 bases, J lost 13 bases, and 30 bases lay in between. Germline CDR1 and CDR2: WSHSY and SAAADI. The CDR3 sequence is 15 residues long. In nucleotides, the CDR3 is TGCGCCGGGGAGCACAGTGATCTTGACAAAAACACCCAGTACTTC. This encodes CAGEHSDLDKNTQYF.

This chain links TRBV10-3 with TRBJ2-3; 9 bases map to TRBD2. V gave up 4 bases and J gave up 3 bases; unmatched junction bases: 2. The CDR3 length is 14 residues. Germline V gene data show CDR1 as ENHRY and CDR2 as SYGVKD. In DNA form, the CDR3 reads TGTGCCATCAGTGGACTAGCGGAAACAGATACGCAGTATTTT. It is translated as CAISGLAETDTQYF.

This clonotype was found a few times. The chain couples TRBV6-4 to TRBJ2-1, with 8 bases fitting TRBD1. Germline loops: CDR1 MRHNA, CDR2 SNTAGT. Trimming cost V 5 bases and J 0 bases; bases outside gene matches: 3. This CDR3 is built from 15 residues. DNA of the CDR3: TGTGCCAGCAGTCGACAGGGGAGCTCCTACAATGAGCAGTTCTTC. It encodes CASSRQGSSYNEQFF.

As to this clonotype: Given a much more abundant clone one base away, this may be a read error. V gene TRBV7-2 combines with J gene TRBJ2-1; D gene ambiguous. CDR1 is SGHTA and CDR2 is FQGNSA in the germline V gene. The ends were cut back, 1 base at V and 10 bases at J, with 8 bases in the middle. The CDR3 sequence is 12 residues long. CDR3 protein: CASSLGYQEQFF. Here the CDR3 DNA reads TGTGCCAGCAGCTTAGGTTACCAAGAGCAGTTCTTC.

For this clonotype: Since a much larger clone is just one base distant, this may be a read error. The genes are TRBV6-1 and TRBJ1-3, with D possibly being TRBD1 (6 bases). CDR3 length equals 15 residues. Germline loops: CDR1 MNHNS, CDR2 SASEGT. The CDR3 nucleotides read TGTGTCAGCAGCCGCACAGGGAGCTCTGGAAACACCATATATTTT. Translating it yields CVSSRTGSSGNTIYF.